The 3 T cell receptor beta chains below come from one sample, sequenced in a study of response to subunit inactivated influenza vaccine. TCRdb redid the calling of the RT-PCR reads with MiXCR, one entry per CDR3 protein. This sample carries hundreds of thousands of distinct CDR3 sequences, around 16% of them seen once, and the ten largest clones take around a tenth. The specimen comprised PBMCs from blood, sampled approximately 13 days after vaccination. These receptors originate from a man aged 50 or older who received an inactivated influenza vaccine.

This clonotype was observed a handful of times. CDR3 in DNA: TGTGCCAGCAGCTCAGTAATGGGGACAGAAGGCTACACCTTC. Residues: CASSSVMGTEGYTF. The V gene is TRBV5-5, the J gene TRBJ1-2; 7 bases match TRBD1. The germline V gene encodes CDR1 SGHKS and CDR2 YYEKEE (reference sequence). CDR3 size: 14 residues. V lost 3 bases, J lost 8 bases, and 10 bases stayed unmatched.

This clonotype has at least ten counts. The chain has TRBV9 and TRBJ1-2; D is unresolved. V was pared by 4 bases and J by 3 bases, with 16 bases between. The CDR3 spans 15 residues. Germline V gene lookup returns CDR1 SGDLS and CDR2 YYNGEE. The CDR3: CASSPLGGIDYGYTF. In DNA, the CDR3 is TGTGCCAGCAGCCCACTTGGTGGGATCGACTATGGCTACACCTTC.

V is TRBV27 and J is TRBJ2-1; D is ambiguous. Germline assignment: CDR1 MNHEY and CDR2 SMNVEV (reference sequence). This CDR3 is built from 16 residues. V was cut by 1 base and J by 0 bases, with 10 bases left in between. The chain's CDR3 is CASSLFGPRSYNEQFF. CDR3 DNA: TGTGCCAGCAGTTTATTTGGACCCCGCTCCTACAATGAGCAGTTCTTC.